These 27 T cell receptor beta chains were sequenced from one sample in a study of blood T cell repertoires in COVID-19. TCRdb's table, derived via immunoSEQ multiplex PCR, lists solely in-frame clones and lacks some. The table lists 360,000 or so clones, almost 90% of them singletons. Sequenced: PBMCs or T cells enriched from blood (not recorded which). The receptors derive from a woman aged 25 to 45 who had been exposed to COVID-19.

The chain combines TRBV10-2 with TRBJ1-2; TRBD1 is a possible D gene (5 bases). The CDR3 sequence is 17 residues long. CDR1 and CDR2 (germline): WSHSY, SAAADI. V lost 10 bases, J lost 1 base, and 25 bases lay in between. The CDR3 DNA is TGCGCCACTGAGAATACTGAAGGGGCAGCCGATAACTATGGCTACACCTTC. Amino acids: CATENTEGAADNYGYTF.

The CDR3 loop is CASSPLGTSGRGGIVNEQFF. The CDR3 nucleotides are TGTGCCAGCAGCCCCCTGGGGACTAGCGGGAGGGGAGGGATCGTAAATGAGCAGTTCTTC. J is TRBJ2-1 and V is TRBV3-1 (or the pseudogene TRBV3-2); 16 bases match TRBD2. The CDR3 length is 20 residues. The trim removed 4 bases at V and 7 bases at J, leaving 16 bases unmatched. Germline CDR1 is LGHDT and CDR2 is YNNKEL (reference sequence).

The CDR3 reads CASSPHPGQGGNTIYF. CDR3 in DNA: TGTGCCAGCAGTCCCCACCCGGGACAGGGAGGAAACACCATATATTTT. The genes are TRBV28 and TRBJ1-3, with 9 positions matching TRBD1. Germline V gene lookup returns CDR1 MDHEN and CDR2 SYDVKM. Unmatched junction bases numbered 9, after V lost 5 bases and J lost 4 bases. CDR3 length: 16 amino acids. Combining the CDR3 with reference TRBV28 and TRBJ1-3 gives the whole variable domain DVKVTQSSRYLVKRTGEKVFLECVQDMDHENMFWYRQDPGLGLRLIYFSYDVKMKEKGDIPEGYSVSREKKERFSLILESASTNQTSMYLCASSPHPGQGGNTIYFGEGSWLTVV.

Remarks on this clone: This sample also contains other DNA sequences that code for the same CDR3. The V gene is TRBV6-5, the J gene TRBJ2-7, with 11 bases that match TRBD1. After removal of 2 bases from V and 3 bases from J, the junction contained 3 bases not matched to a gene. The CDR3 length is 15 residues. Germline V gene data show CDR1 as MNHEY and CDR2 as SVGAGI. The CDR3 is CASSYGGTGGYEQYF. In nucleotides, the CDR3 is TGTGCCAGCAGTTACGGGGGGACAGGGGGCTACGAGCAGTACTTC.

The chain uses TRBV6-1 and TRBJ2-5, with 13 nucleotides matching TRBD2. The germline gives CDR1 MNHNS, CDR2 SASEGT. With 4 bases clipped from V and 5 bases from J, the junction kept 7 bases outside the gene matches. This CDR3 is 16 amino acids long. CDR3 DNA: TGTGCCAGCAGTGGTAGACTAGCGGGAGGTAGGGAGACCCAGTACTTC. Translating gives CASSGRLAGGRETQYF.

This rearrangement joins TRBV10-2 to TRBJ2-3, with no clear D. CDR1 is WSHSY, CDR2 SAAADI, per germline. Trimming took off 3 bases at V and 6 bases at J, with 4 bases between the two ends. The length of the CDR3 is 11 residues. The CDR3 coding sequence is TGCGCCAGCAGTGATCGGGATACGCAGTATTTT. The encoded protein is CASSDRDTQYF.

The chain recombines TRBV4-1 with TRBJ2-7, with 9 bases lining up with TRBD1. The CDR3 totals 13 residues. Germline V gene data show CDR1 as MGHRA and CDR2 as YSYEKL. The V gene end was trimmed by 5 bases and the J gene end by 2 bases; junction bases not matched to a gene: 1. The CDR3 loop reads CASSWDRAYEQYF. DNA for the CDR3: TGCGCCAGCAGCTGGGACAGGGCCTACGAGCAGTACTTC.

The chain couples TRBV28 to TRBJ2-3; maybe TRBD2 (5 bases). Germline V gives CDR1 MDHEN, CDR2 SYDVKM. The CDR3 length is 16 residues. V was cut by 5 bases and J by 0 bases, with 15 bases left in between. The CDR3 region is CASSPHGSSSTDTQYF. The CDR3 DNA sequence: TGTGCCAGCAGTCCTCATGGGAGCTCCAGCACAGATACGCAGTATTTT.

The chain carries TRBV7-9 and TRBJ2-5; no firm D call. V was trimmed by 0 bases and J by 0 bases, leaving 8 bases between them. This CDR3 region has 15 residues. Looked up from germline, CDR1 is SEHNR and CDR2 is FQNEAQ (reference sequence). In nucleotides, the CDR3 is TGTGCCAGCAGCTTAGCTACAGTGGACCAAGAGACCCAGTACTTC. Translating gives CASSLATVDQETQYF.

The chain couples TRBV10-1 to TRBJ1-1, with D maybe TRBD1 (6 bases). Germline values: CDR1 WNHNN, CDR2 SYGVQD (reference sequence). The V end lost 6 bases, the J end lost 8 bases, and 16 bases lay between the germline ends. This CDR3 is built from 13 residues. The CDR3 loop reads CASRETRDKEAFF. The CDR3, as DNA: TGCGCCAGCAGGGAGACCCGGGACAAAGAAGCTTTCTTT.

The chain uses TRBV11-3 and TRBJ1-4, with D perhaps matching TRBD1 (6 bases). The CDR3 consists of 14 residues. Germline V lookup: CDR1 SGHNT, CDR2 YENEEA. V was shortened by 4 bases and J by 10 bases, with 16 bases between the two germline ends. CDR3: CASSSFRDKRKLFF. CDR3 nucleotides: TGTGCCAGCAGCTCATTCCGGGACAAGCGAAAACTGTTTTTT.

The chain couples TRBV7-8 to TRBJ2-3; 10 bases are shared with TRBD1. The germline CDR1 and CDR2 sequences are SGHVS and FQNEAQ. V lost 8 bases, J lost 6 bases, and 11 bases stayed unmatched. This CDR3 is 15 amino acids long. As DNA, the CDR3 is TGTGCCAGCGCCCGAGGTGGGACAGGGGTGGATACGCAGTATTTT. This gives the protein CASARGGTGVDTQYF.

The chain links TRBV7-2 to TRBJ1-1; D gene unclear. The CDR3 runs 12 residues. Trimming pared 2 bases from V and 2 bases from J, leaving 3 bases between. Germline assignment: CDR1 SGHTA and CDR2 FQGNSA. The CDR3 reads CASSLYNTEAFF. CDR3 DNA sequence: TGTGCCAGCAGCTTATATAACACTGAAGCTTTCTTT. Full variable domain (outside the CDR3, taken from reference TRBV7-2 and TRBJ1-1): GAGVSQSPSNKVTEKGKDVELRCDPISGHTALYWYRQSLGQGLEFLIYFQGNSAPDKSGLPSDRFSAERTGGSVSTLTIQRTQQEDSAVYLCASSLYNTEAFFGQGTRLTVV.

This clone was seen more than once but under ten times. The chain links TRBV7-2 to TRBJ1-2; 7 nucleotides match TRBD1. The CDR3 consists of 15 residues. J lost 4 bases, V lost 5 bases, and 10 bases had no gene match. Germline V gene lookup returns CDR1 SGHTA and CDR2 FQGNSA. CDR3 loop: CASSPDSNRGYGYTF. Here the CDR3 DNA reads TGTGCCAGCAGCCCCGACTCCAACAGGGGCTATGGCTACACCTTC.

The chain combines TRBV7-8 with TRBJ1-5; perhaps TRBD1 as D (6 bases). The CDR3 spans 16 residues. V was shortened by 3 bases and J by 6 bases, with 18 bases between the two germline ends. Germline V gives CDR1 SGHVS, CDR2 FQNEAQ. The CDR3 nucleotides read TGTGCCAGCAGCTTGGGGGGGGCTGGACAGAGTCAGCCCCAGCATTTT. It specifies CASSLGGAGQSQPQHF.

This clone has a handful of counts. This chain uses TRBV9 with TRBJ1-3; D call uncertain. The CDR3 extends over 15 amino acids. The V and J ends lost 0 bases and 4 bases respectively, with 11 bases between them. Germline lookup yields CDR1 SGDLS and CDR2 YYNGEE. The CDR3 sequence: CASSVAPGNGNTIYF. The CDR3 region has the DNA TGTGCCAGCAGCGTAGCTCCCGGGAACGGAAACACCATATATTTT.

The rearrangement uses TRBV18 and TRBJ2-6; TRBD1 matches 7 bases. Trimming cost V 3 bases and J 0 bases; bases outside gene matches: 2. This CDR3 contains 16 residues. Germline V gene data show CDR1 as KGHSH and CDR2 as LQKENI. This chain's CDR3 is CASSPTGSSGANVLTF. For the CDR3, the DNA is TGTGCCAGCTCACCGACAGGGTCCTCTGGGGCCAACGTCCTGACTTTC. Full variable domain (remainder filled in from reference TRBV18 and TRBJ2-6): NAGVMQNPRHLVRRRGQEARLRCSPMKGHSHVYWYRQLPEEGLKFMVYLQKENIIDESGMPKERFSAEFPKEGPSILRIQQVVRGDSAAYFCASSPTGSSGANVLTFGAGSRLTVL.

V usage is TRBV28 and J usage is TRBJ2-7, with D uncertain. V lost 3 bases and J 4 bases, leaving 4 bases between the germline ends. The germline gives CDR1 MDHEN, CDR2 SYDVKM. The CDR3 loop spans 11 amino acids. CDR3 region: CASSLQYEQYF. CDR3 in DNA: TGTGCCAGCAGTTTGCAGTACGAGCAGTACTTC.

This clone was seen a handful of times. The gene calls are TRBV5-3 and TRBJ1-2; D call uncertain. TRBV5-3 is known as an ORF, though its function is uncertain. V was shortened by 6 bases and J by 4 bases, with 7 bases between the two germline ends. This CDR3 is 11 amino acids long. CDR3 bases: TGTGCCAGAATTCCCAGCTATGGCTACACCTTC. This codes for CARIPSYGYTF.

V and J are TRBV18 and TRBJ2-3; possibly TRBD2 for D (5 bases). V was pared by 3 bases and J by 3 bases, with 10 bases between. Per the germline V gene, CDR1 is KGHSH and CDR2 is LQKENI. The CDR3 has 14 residues. CDR3 region: CASSPPGITDTQYF. In nucleotides, the CDR3 is TGTGCCAGCTCACCCCCCGGGATTACAGATACGCAGTATTTT.

The gene calls are TRBV5-6 and TRBJ2-3; D is uncertain. Germline V gene lookup returns CDR1 SGHDT and CDR2 YYEEEE. V lost 4 bases to trimming and J lost 4 bases, with 19 bases between them. This CDR3 has 16 residues. The CDR3 sequence: CASSLLGASSADTQYF. The CDR3, as DNA: TGTGCCAGCAGCCTCTTGGGCGCCTCATCCGCAGATACGCAGTATTTT.

This clone was found once. The chain couples TRBV10-1 to TRBJ2-7; D is unclear. The germline V and J ends were trimmed by 6 bases and 3 bases, with 6 bases remaining between them. Germline CDR1 and CDR2: WNHNN and SYGVQD (reference sequence). The CDR3 is 11 residues long. CDR3 in amino acids: CASSTGYEQYF. For the CDR3, the DNA is TGCGCCAGCAGCACCGGCTACGAGCAGTACTTC.

The chain joins TRBV7-6 to TRBJ2-3; 7 bases align to TRBD1. After removal of 4 bases from V and 4 bases from J, the junction contained 5 bases not matched to a gene. CDR1 is SGHVS and CDR2 is FNYEAQ in the germline V gene. The CDR3 runs to 14 residues. The CDR3 DNA follows: TGTGCCAGCAGCTCTAACAGGGGTCCAGATACGCAGTATTTT. It translates to CASSSNRGPDTQYF.

The V gene is TRBV5-1, the J gene TRBJ2-3; perhaps TRBD2 as D (6 bases). Germline CDR1 reads SGHRS; CDR2 reads YFSETQ. Trimming took off 0 bases at V and 6 bases at J, with 8 bases between the two ends. The CDR3 runs 13 residues. The CDR3 spells CASSLDGSDTQYF. In DNA form, the CDR3 reads TGCGCCAGCAGCTTGGACGGGAGTGATACGCAGTATTTT. Looking up the rest from reference TRBV5-1 and TRBJ2-3 gives the full variable domain: KAGVTQTPRYLIKTRGQQVTLSCSPISGHRSVSWYQQTPGQGLQFLFEYFSETQRNKGNFPGRFSGRQFSNSRSEMNVSTLELGDSALYLCASSLDGSDTQYFGPGTRLTVL.

This clone was picked up one time. The chain combines TRBV24-1 with TRBJ2-2; 13 bases are a match to TRBD2. With 4 bases clipped from V and 1 base from J, the junction kept 2 bases outside the gene matches. This CDR3 region has 17 residues. Germline assignment: CDR1 KGHDR and CDR2 SFDVKD. The DNA of the CDR3 is TGTGCCACCAGTGACCGACTAGCGGGAGGGAACACCGGGGAGCTGTTTTTT. Residues: CATSDRLAGGNTGELFF.

The J gene is TRBJ1-1, the V gene TRBV30, with D maybe TRBD1 (5 bases). Germline V lookup: CDR1 GTSNPN, CDR2 SVGIG (reference sequence). Trimming pared 4 bases from V and 6 bases from J, leaving 12 bases between. CDR3 length: 12 amino acids. The CDR3 loop is CAWIGGAPEAFF. CDR3 coding DNA: TGTGCCTGGATAGGTGGGGCGCCTGAAGCTTTCTTT.

This clone came up a few times. The rearrangement links TRBV2 to TRBJ1-2; the D gene is possibly TRBD1 (5 bases). V was cut by 3 bases and J by 13 bases, with 12 bases left in between. Germline lookup yields CDR1 SNHLY and CDR2 FYNNEI. The CDR3 consists of 11 residues. CDR3 sequence (DNA): TGTGCCAGCAGTGATTTTACGGGGGGCACCTTC. This encodes CASSDFTGGTF.